The clone carrying this T cell receptor beta chain has a single count. V gave up 5 bases and J gave up 5 bases; unmatched junction bases: 11. CDR3 length: 16 amino acids. Germline lookup yields CDR1 LNHNV and CDR2 YYDKDF (reference sequence). This specimen comes from a study of blood T cell repertoires in COVID-19. Study as a whole: COVID-19 samples collected from the United States, Italy and Spain covered acute and convalescent phases. PBMCs, B-cell-depleted T cells, or T cells were the source of the cDNA or gDNA that made up the material.

The repertoire was sequenced with immunoSEQ multiplex PCR; TCRdb's copy has only in-frame clones and lacks some. The sample yields 250,000 to 300,000 clones, around four fifths seen once. The chain carries TRBV15 and TRBJ2-5; TRBD2 matches 10 bases. The receptor was derived from a man older than 75 with acute or convalescent COVID-19. Material for sequencing was peripheral blood. CDR3 bases: TGTGCCACCAGCGGCTTCGAGCGGGAGGGCCGGGAGACCCAGTACTTC. Its protein is CATSGFEREGRETQYF.